Sequencing of this T cell receptor (beta chain) was carried out in a study of cytomegalovirus exposure and HLA in healthy donors. Trimming left V 4 bases short and J 0 bases short, with 11 bases between. There are 15 residues in the CDR3. Germline V lookup: CDR1 SGHTS, CDR2 YDEGEE. 60 Vbeta and 13 Jbeta primers were used in PCR. TCRdb keeps only in-frame clones here, not all; method: immunoSEQ multiplex PCR. The table has about 130,000 clones, over 75% seen once. The chain combines TRBV5-8 with TRBJ1-5, with D possibly TRBD1 on 5 matching bases. Sequenced input: PBMCs. The sequence was obtained from a woman aged 40-49 years in good health and CMV-seropositive. DNA of the CDR3: TGTGCCAGCAGCAGGGGACTGGTTAGCAATCAGCCCCAGCATTTT. As protein: CASSRGLVSNQPQHF.